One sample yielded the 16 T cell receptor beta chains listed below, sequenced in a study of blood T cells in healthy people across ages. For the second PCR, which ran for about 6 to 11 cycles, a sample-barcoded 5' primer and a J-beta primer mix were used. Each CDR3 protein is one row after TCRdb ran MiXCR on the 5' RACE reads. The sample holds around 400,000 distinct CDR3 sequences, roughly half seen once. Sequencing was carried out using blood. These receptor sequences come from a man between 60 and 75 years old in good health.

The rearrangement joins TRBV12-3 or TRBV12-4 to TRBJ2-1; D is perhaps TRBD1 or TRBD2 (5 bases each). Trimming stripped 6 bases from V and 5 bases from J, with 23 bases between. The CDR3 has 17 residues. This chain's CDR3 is CASSVDLVGPLDNEQFF. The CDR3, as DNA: TGTGCCAGCAGCGTTGACCTCGTGGGACCCCTTGACAATGAGCAGTTCTTC.

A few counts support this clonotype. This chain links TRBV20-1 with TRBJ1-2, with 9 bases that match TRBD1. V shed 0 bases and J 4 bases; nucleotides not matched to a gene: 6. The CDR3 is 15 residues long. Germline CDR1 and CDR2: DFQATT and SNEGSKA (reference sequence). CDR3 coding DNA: TGCAGTGCTAGAGACGGGACAGGGTTCTTCTATGGCTACACCTTC. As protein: CSARDGTGFFYGYTF.

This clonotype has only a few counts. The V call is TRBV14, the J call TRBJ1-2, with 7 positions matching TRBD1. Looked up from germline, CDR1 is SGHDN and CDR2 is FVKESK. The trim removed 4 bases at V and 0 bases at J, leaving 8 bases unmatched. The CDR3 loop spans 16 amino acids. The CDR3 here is CASSPMGQSSNYGYTF. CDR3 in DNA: TGTGCCAGCAGCCCCATGGGACAGAGTTCTAACTATGGCTACACCTTC.

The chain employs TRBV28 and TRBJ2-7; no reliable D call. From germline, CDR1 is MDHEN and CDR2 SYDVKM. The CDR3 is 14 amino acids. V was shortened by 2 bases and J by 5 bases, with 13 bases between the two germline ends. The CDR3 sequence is CASSLGVPRHEQYF. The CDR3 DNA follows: TGTGCCAGCAGTTTAGGAGTCCCTCGCCACGAGCAGTACTTC.

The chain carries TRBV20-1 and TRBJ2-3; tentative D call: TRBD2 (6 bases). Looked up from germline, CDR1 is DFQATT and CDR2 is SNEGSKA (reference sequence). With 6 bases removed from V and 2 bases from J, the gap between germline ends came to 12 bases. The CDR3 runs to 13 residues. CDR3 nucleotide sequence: TGCAGTGCAGCGGAGGGAAACACAGATACGCAGTATTTT. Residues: CSAAEGNTDTQYF.

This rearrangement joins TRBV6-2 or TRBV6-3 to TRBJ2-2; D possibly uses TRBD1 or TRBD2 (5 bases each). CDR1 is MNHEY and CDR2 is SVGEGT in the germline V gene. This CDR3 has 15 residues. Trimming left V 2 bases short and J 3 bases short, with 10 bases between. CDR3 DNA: TGTGCCAGCAGTTACCGGGACCTTCACACCGGGGAGCTGTTTTTT. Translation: CASSYRDLHTGELFF.

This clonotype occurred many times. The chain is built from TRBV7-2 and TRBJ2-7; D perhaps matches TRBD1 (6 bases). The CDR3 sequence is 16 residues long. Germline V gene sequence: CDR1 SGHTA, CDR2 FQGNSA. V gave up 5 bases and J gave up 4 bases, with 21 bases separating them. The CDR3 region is CASSPDGTPGPYEQYF. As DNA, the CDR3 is TGTGCCAGCAGCCCAGACGGGACACCGGGACCGTACGAGCAGTACTTC.

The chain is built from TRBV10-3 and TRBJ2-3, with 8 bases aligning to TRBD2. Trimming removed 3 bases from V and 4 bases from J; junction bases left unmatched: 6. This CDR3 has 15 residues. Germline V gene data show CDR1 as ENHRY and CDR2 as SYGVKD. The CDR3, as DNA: TGTGCCATCAGTGACCCTCGGCGGGAGGCAGATACGCAGTATTTT. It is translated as CAISDPRREADTQYF.

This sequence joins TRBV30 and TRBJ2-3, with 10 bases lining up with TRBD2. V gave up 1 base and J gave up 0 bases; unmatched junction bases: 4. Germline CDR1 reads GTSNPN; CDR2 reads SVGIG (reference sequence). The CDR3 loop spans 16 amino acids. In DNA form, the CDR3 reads TGTGCCTGGAGTGGTCAGGGACTAGCGAGCACAGATACGCAGTATTTT. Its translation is CAWSGQGLASTDTQYF.

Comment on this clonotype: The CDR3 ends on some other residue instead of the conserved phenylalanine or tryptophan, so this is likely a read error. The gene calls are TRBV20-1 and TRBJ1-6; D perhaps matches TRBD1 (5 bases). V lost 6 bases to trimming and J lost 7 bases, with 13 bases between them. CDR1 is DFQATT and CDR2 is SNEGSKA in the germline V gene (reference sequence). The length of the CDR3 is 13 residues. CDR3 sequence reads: CSAPGTVNSPLHY. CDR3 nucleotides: TGCAGTGCACCCGGGACGGTGAATTCACCCCTCCACTAT.

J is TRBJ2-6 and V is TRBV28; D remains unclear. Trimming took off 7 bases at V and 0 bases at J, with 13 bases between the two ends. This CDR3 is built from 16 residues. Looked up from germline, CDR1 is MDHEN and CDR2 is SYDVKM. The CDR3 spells CASNNLYSSGANVLTF. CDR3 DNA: TGTGCCAGCAATAACCTGTACTCCTCTGGGGCCAACGTCCTGACTTTC.

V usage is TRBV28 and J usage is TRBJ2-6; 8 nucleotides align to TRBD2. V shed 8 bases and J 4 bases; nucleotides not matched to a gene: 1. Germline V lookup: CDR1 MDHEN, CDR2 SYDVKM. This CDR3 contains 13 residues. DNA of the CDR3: TGTGCCAGCTCGGGAGGGGGGGCCAACGTCCTGACTTTC. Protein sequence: CASSGGGANVLTF.

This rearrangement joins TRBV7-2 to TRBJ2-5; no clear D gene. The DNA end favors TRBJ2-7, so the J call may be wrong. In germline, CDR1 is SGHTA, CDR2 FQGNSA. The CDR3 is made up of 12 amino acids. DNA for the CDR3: TGTGCCAGCAGCTTTCTTAAGGGCGAGCAGTACTTC. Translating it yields CASSFLKGEQYF.

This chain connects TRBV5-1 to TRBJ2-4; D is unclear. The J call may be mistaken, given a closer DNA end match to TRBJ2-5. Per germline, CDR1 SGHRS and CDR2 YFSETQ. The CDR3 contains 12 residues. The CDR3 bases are TGCGCCAGCAGCTTCGAACGGGAGACCCAGTACTTC. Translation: CASSFERETQYF.

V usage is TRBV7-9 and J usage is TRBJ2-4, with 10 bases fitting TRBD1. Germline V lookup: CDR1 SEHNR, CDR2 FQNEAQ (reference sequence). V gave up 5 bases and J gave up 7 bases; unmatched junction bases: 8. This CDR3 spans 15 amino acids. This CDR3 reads CASSKLGGQGNIQYF. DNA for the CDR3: TGTGCCAGCAGCAAATTGGGGGGACAGGGGAACATTCAGTACTTC.

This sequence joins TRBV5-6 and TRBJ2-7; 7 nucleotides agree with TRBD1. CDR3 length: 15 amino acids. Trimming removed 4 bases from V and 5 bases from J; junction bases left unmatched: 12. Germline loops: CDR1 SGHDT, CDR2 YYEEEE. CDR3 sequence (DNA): TGTGCCAGCAGCGCTACTGACAGGGTGGAACACGAGCAGTACTTC. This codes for CASSATDRVEHEQYF.